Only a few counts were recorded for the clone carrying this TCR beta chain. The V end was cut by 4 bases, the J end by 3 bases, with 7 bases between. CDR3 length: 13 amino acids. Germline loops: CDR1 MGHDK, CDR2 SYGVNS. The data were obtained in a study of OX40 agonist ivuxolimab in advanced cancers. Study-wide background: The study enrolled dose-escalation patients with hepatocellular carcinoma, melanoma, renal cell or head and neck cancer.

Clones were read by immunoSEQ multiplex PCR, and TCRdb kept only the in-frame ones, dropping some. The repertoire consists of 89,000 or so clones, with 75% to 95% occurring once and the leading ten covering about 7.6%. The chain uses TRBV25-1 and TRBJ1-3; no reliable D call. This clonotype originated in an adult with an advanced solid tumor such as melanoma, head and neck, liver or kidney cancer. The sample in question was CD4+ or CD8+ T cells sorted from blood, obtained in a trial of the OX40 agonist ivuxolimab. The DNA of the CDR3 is TGTGCCAGCAGTGGGTATAATGGAAACACCATATATTTT. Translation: CASSGYNGNTIYF.